Listed below are T cell receptor beta chains from one sample, sequenced in a study of blood T cell repertoires in COVID-19. Only in-frame clones appear in the TCRdb table, and some are missing; sequencing was by immunoSEQ multiplex PCR. The table includes over 200,000 clones, roughly 89% detected once. Material for sequencing was PBMCs or T cells enriched from blood (not recorded which). All receptors derive from a middle-aged man who had recovered from COVID-19. The conserved cysteine and the conserved F or W are not part of the CDR3 here.

V gene: TRBV12-5; J gene: TRBJ2-7; CDR3 protein: ASAYRGPPSYEQY
V gene: TRBV7-9; J gene: TRBJ1-2; CDR3 protein: ASSLPPSVIAYGYT
V gene: TRBV30; J gene: TRBJ2-5; CDR3 protein: AWNGGTQETQY
V gene: TRBV24-1; J gene: TRBJ2-7; CDR3 protein: ATSPGRVAAENSYEQY
V gene: TRBV9; J gene: TRBJ1-2; CDR3 protein: ASSAGLGYGYT
V gene: TRBV25-1; J gene: TRBJ1-5; CDR3 protein: ASSQGQQHQPQH
V gene: TRBV19; J gene: TRBJ1-1; CDR3 protein: ASSIPDRYTEAF
V gene: TRBV7-2; J gene: TRBJ1-2; CDR3 protein: ASSSLTGGLGGYT
V gene: TRBV7-6; J gene: TRBJ1-5; CDR3 protein: ASSMGQFSNQPQH
V gene: TRBV9; J gene: TRBJ1-6; CDR3 protein: ASSADRGTNNSPLH
V gene: TRBV10-1; J gene: TRBJ1-2; CDR3 protein: ASRKGQPSFNYGYT
V gene: TRBV23-1; J gene: TRBJ1-2; CDR3 protein: ASSQSGDLAGRGYT
V gene: TRBV18; J gene: TRBJ2-7; CDR3 protein: ASSPPFPDSYEQY
V gene: TRBV7-9; J gene: TRBJ1-5; CDR3 protein: ASRQDRAHSNQPQH
V gene: TRBV13; J gene: TRBJ2-5; CDR3 protein: ASSSRTGTLQETQY
V gene: TRBV15; J gene: TRBJ2-1; CDR3 protein: ATSVRDGLLNEQF
V gene: TRBV18; J gene: TRBJ2-7; CDR3 protein: ASSSRRDGSYEQY
V gene: TRBV14; J gene: TRBJ2-1; CDR3 protein: ASSPTPLAGGGNEQF
V gene: TRBV13; J gene: TRBJ1-4; CDR3 protein: ASSLDQGNLKKLF
V gene: TRBV19; J gene: TRBJ2-3; CDR3 protein: ASSTRGRTDTQY
V gene: TRBV11-3; J gene: TRBJ2-5; CDR3 protein: ASSLGGTSGGRQETQY
V gene: TRBV3-1/TRBV3-2; J gene: TRBJ2-2; CDR3 protein: ASSQPLPGTGYTGELF
V gene: TRBV7-2; J gene: TRBJ2-1; CDR3 protein: ASSATSGRTDNEQF
V gene: TRBV6-6; J gene: TRBJ2-7; CDR3 protein: ASRHRDRGSYEQY
V gene: TRBV18; J gene: TRBJ1-6; CDR3 protein: ASSQSGQGESPLH
V gene: TRBV28; J gene: TRBJ2-2; CDR3 protein: ASSWSTNTGELF
V gene: TRBV4-1; J gene: TRBJ2-3; CDR3 protein: ASSHIRTSGGTDTQY
V gene: TRBV5-7; J gene: TRBJ1-5; CDR3 protein: ASSLRQAGSPQH
V gene: TRBV7-6; J gene: TRBJ2-1; CDR3 protein: ASSLRSGNYNEQF
V gene: TRBV27; J gene: TRBJ2-1; CDR3 protein: ASSLRGGEYEQF
V gene: TRBV2; J gene: TRBJ2-5; CDR3 protein: ASSGGSGRGETQY
V gene: TRBV5-1; J gene: TRBJ2-6; CDR3 protein: ASSLEPGQGLGANVLT
V gene: TRBV7-3; J gene: TRBJ1-1; CDR3 protein: ASSRTGMDTEAF
V gene: TRBV4-1; J gene: TRBJ2-3; CDR3 protein: ASSRSGTSGEPSTDTQY
V gene: TRBV7-2; J gene: TRBJ1-1; CDR3 protein: ASSSRLNRGTEAF
V gene: TRBV7-2; J gene: TRBJ2-4; CDR3 protein: ASSNMDRAVAKNIQY
V gene: TRBV25-1; J gene: TRBJ2-3; CDR3 protein: ASTDTTSVDTQY
V gene: TRBV7-8; J gene: TRBJ2-1; CDR3 protein: ASSRLAANEQF
V gene: TRBV25-1; J gene: TRBJ1-1; CDR3 protein: ASRSGTGPNTEAF
V gene: TRBV19; J gene: TRBJ2-5; CDR3 protein: ASSIVGLAGVSQETQY
V gene: TRBV19; J gene: TRBJ2-3; CDR3 protein: ASSIDREWSDTQY
V gene: TRBV9; J gene: TRBJ2-2; CDR3 protein: ASSEDPGTGELF
V gene: TRBV29-1; J gene: TRBJ2-2; CDR3 protein: SVESRIGTGELF
V gene: TRBV29-1; J gene: TRBJ2-7; CDR3 protein: SALEAGAPYEQY
V gene: TRBV5-4; J gene: TRBJ1-2; CDR3 protein: ASSLDSAPGQGGYT
V gene: TRBV7-3; J gene: TRBJ2-2; CDR3 protein: ASSLRMGYTGELF